This TCR beta chain was retrieved from a study of blood T cell repertoires in COVID-19. In the study overall: Acute and convalescent COVID-19 specimens originated in the United States, Italy and Spain. T cells, B-cell-depleted T cells, or PBMCs supplied cDNA or gDNA.

The ends lost 7 bases at V and 6 bases at J; junction bases unmatched: 12. Germline lookup yields CDR1 LNHDA and CDR2 SQIVND (reference sequence). This CDR3 has 15 amino acids. Per the original methods: Amplified reference gene primers provided the basis for estimating nucleated cell counts. The data were produced by immunoSEQ multiplex PCR, yet TCRdb's version contains in-frame clones alone and is incomplete. D and trimming were read from the DNA, whereas the V and J calls and clone size are those reported in that table. The data contain about 670,000 clones, over 80% of them singletons. This clone showed up just once.

J is TRBJ1-2 and V is TRBV19; TRBD1 aligns across 9 bases. The sequencing input was peripheral blood. This clonotype originated in a young woman with acute or convalescent COVID-19. CDR3 sequence reads: CASTPRDRDTNGYTF. As DNA, the CDR3 is TGTGCCAGTACCCCACGGGACAGGGATACGAATGGCTACACCTTC.